These T cell receptor beta chains were read from a single sample in a study of T cell responses to AZD1222 COVID-19 vaccine. Profiling relied on immunoSEQ multiplex PCR, and the TCRdb table lists in-frame clones only, not all of them. The sample includes about 73,000 clones, approximately 89% of them seen just once. Sequenced here: peripheral blood, sampled on day 0 of AZD1222 vaccination. These receptors were collected from an adult in good health. CDR3s include the opening cysteine and the closing phenylalanine or tryptophan. Each record gives: V gene, D gene, J gene, clone size, CDR3 DNA, CDR3 protein. D genes are given only for firm matches. Some rows have no size entry. The others give once, few or many, or a class for an expanded clone.

V gene: TRBV19
D gene: NA
J gene: TRBJ1-5
clone size: NA
CDR3 DNA: TGTGCCAGTAGTATTGATCTACCGGGAGGCAATCAGCCCCAGCATTTT
CDR3 protein: CASSIDLPGGNQPQHF

V gene: TRBV19
D gene: NA
J gene: TRBJ2-5
clone size: once
CDR3 DNA: TGTGCCAGTAGTATGTCCCCTCAGGGGATAGGAGAGACCCAGTACTTC
CDR3 protein: CASSMSPQGIGETQYF

V gene: TRBV2
D gene: NA
J gene: TRBJ2-5
clone size: NA
CDR3 DNA: TGTGCCAGCAGTGAAGAAGTGGGACGGCGGAGATGGGCCCAGTACTTC
CDR3 protein: CASSEEVGRRRWAQYF

V gene: TRBV6-5
D gene: NA
J gene: TRBJ1-5
clone size: NA
CDR3 DNA: TGTGCCACTCACCGGGCCGCCAATCAGCCCCAGCATTTT
CDR3 protein: CATHRAANQPQHF

V gene: TRBV13
D gene: NA
J gene: TRBJ2-4
clone size: NA
CDR3 DNA: TGTGCCAGCAGCTCGCGGGAATCGGGGCTAGCCAAAAACATTCAGTACTTC
CDR3 protein: CASSSRESGLAKNIQYF

V gene: TRBV7-2
D gene: TRBD2
J gene: TRBJ2-7
clone size: NA
CDR3 DNA: TGTGCCAGCAGCCCGGGCGGGGGGCGGACCCATCGGGCGACCTACGAGCAGTACTTC
CDR3 protein: CASSPGGGRTHRATYEQYF

V gene: TRBV6-5
D gene: NA
J gene: TRBJ1-1
clone size: NA
CDR3 DNA: TGTGCCAGCAGTCGAACCGCCGAGAACACTGAAGCTTTCTTT
CDR3 protein: CASSRTAENTEAFF

V gene: TRBV28
D gene: TRBD1
J gene: TRBJ1-2
clone size: NA
CDR3 DNA: TGTGCCAGCCGGGACAGGGTCCTCTATGGCTACACCTTC
CDR3 protein: CASRDRVLYGYTF

V gene: TRBV25-1
D gene: NA
J gene: TRBJ2-4
clone size: NA
CDR3 DNA: TGTGCCAGCAGTGGGAAGGGTGCCAAAAACATTCAGTACTTC
CDR3 protein: CASSGKGAKNIQYF

V gene: TRBV28
D gene: NA
J gene: TRBJ2-7
clone size: NA
CDR3 DNA: TGTGCCAGCAGTTCCCTCAACCCCTACGAGCAGTACTTC
CDR3 protein: CASSSLNPYEQYF

V gene: TRBV27
D gene: TRBD2
J gene: TRBJ2-1
clone size: NA
CDR3 DNA: TGTGCCAGCAGAATGGGACTAGCGGGAGTCAACGAGCAGTTCTTC
CDR3 protein: CASRMGLAGVNEQFF

V gene: TRBV9
D gene: NA
J gene: TRBJ2-3
clone size: NA
CDR3 DNA: TGTGCCAGCAGCGTTTTCGGACGTAGCACAGATACGCAGTATTTT
CDR3 protein: CASSVFGRSTDTQYF

V gene: TRBV6-6
D gene: TRBD1
J gene: TRBJ1-2
clone size: NA
CDR3 DNA: TGTGCCAGCAGCCGAACTGGACAGGGGGCGGATGGCTACACCTTC
CDR3 protein: CASSRTGQGADGYTF

V gene: TRBV4-2
D gene: TRBD2
J gene: TRBJ2-2
clone size: NA
CDR3 DNA: TGTGCCAGCAGCCAAGTTGGCGGGGGGCCTAACACCGGGGAGCTGTTTTTT
CDR3 protein: CASSQVGGGPNTGELFF

V gene: TRBV5-4
D gene: NA
J gene: TRBJ2-3
clone size: NA
CDR3 DNA: TGTGCCAGCAGCCCCCCGGGCAGCCGGAGCACAGATACGCAGTATTTT
CDR3 protein: CASSPPGSRSTDTQYF

V gene: TRBV29-1
D gene: NA
J gene: TRBJ2-1
clone size: NA
CDR3 DNA: TGCAGCTCGAGGGGATCCGGCAATGAGCAGTTCTTC
CDR3 protein: CSSRGSGNEQFF

V gene: TRBV28
D gene: TRBD1
J gene: TRBJ1-5
clone size: many
CDR3 DNA: TGTGCCAGCAGTTGGAAGACAGGGTCCTATAATCAGCCCCAGCATTTT
CDR3 protein: CASSWKTGSYNQPQHF

V gene: TRBV28
D gene: TRBD1
J gene: TRBJ1-5
clone size: NA
CDR3 DNA: TGTGCCAGCACCGCGGGACAGGGGGTTTGGCCCCAGCATTTT
CDR3 protein: CASTAGQGVWPQHF

V gene: TRBV30
D gene: NA
J gene: TRBJ2-3
clone size: NA
CDR3 DNA: TGTGCCCGGATGTCCGGAGGGGATACGCAGTATTTT
CDR3 protein: CARMSGGDTQYF

V gene: TRBV3-1/TRBV3-2
D gene: NA
J gene: TRBJ1-6
clone size: NA
CDR3 DNA: TGTGCCAGCAGCCAAGATCGTGGGGGCCCTATAGCTCGGAATAATTCACCCCTCCACTTT
CDR3 protein: CASSQDRGGPIARNNSPLHF

V gene: TRBV5-4
D gene: NA
J gene: TRBJ2-3
clone size: NA
CDR3 DNA: TGTGCCAGCAGTTACCTCTTGGCGGGGTTGGCTCATACGCAGTATTTT
CDR3 protein: CASSYLLAGLAHTQYF

V gene: TRBV7-9
D gene: NA
J gene: TRBJ1-1
clone size: NA
CDR3 DNA: TGTGCCAGCAGCTTAGGAACAGCAGAAGCTTTCTTT
CDR3 protein: CASSLGTAEAFF

V gene: TRBV29-1
D gene: TRBD1
J gene: TRBJ1-5
clone size: NA
CDR3 DNA: TGCAGCGTTGTTCGGGACAGGGGGCCTCATTACAATAATCAGCCCCAGCATTTT
CDR3 protein: CSVVRDRGPHYNNQPQHF

V gene: TRBV27
D gene: NA
J gene: TRBJ2-1
clone size: NA
CDR3 DNA: TGTGCCAGCACCCTAAATGGGGGCAATGAGCAGTTCTTC
CDR3 protein: CASTLNGGNEQFF

V gene: TRBV6-5
D gene: NA
J gene: TRBJ1-6
clone size: NA
CDR3 DNA: TGTGCCAGCAGTTACGATTCGGAGGGAAGGACACCCCTCCACTTT
CDR3 protein: CASSYDSEGRTPLHF

V gene: TRBV7-2
D gene: NA
J gene: TRBJ1-1
clone size: NA
CDR3 DNA: TGTGCCAGCAGCTTAATAGGATTCAACACTGAAGCTTTCTTT
CDR3 protein: CASSLIGFNTEAFF

V gene: TRBV14
D gene: NA
J gene: TRBJ2-1
clone size: NA
CDR3 DNA: TGTGCCAGCAGCCTTAACAGATTTGGGCGCGCCTACAATGAGCAGTTCTTC
CDR3 protein: CASSLNRFGRAYNEQFF

V gene: TRBV5-8
D gene: TRBD1
J gene: TRBJ1-4
clone size: NA
CDR3 DNA: TGTGCCAGCAGCGCCGACAGGGACAACCCTAAAAAACTGTTTTTT
CDR3 protein: CASSADRDNPKKLFF

V gene: TRBV5-5
D gene: NA
J gene: TRBJ2-7
clone size: NA
CDR3 DNA: TGTGCCAGCAGCCCCACTACGCTAACCTACGAGCAGTACTTC
CDR3 protein: CASSPTTLTYEQYF